The 4 T cell receptor beta chains below all came from one sample that was sequenced in a study of T cell responses to AZD1222 COVID-19 vaccine. Produced via immunoSEQ multiplex PCR; TCRdb's table is partial and in-frame only. The sample has about 130,000 clones; roughly nine tenths are singletons. This sample comprised peripheral blood, obtained on day 0 of AZD1222 vaccination. The receptors originated from an adult in good health.

This clone was seen just once. The CDR3 region has the DNA TGTGCCAGCAGCGTCTCCCGGGACAGCTCGAACACTGAAGCTTTCTTT. Encoded protein: CASSVSRDSSNTEAFF. The chain has TRBV9 and TRBJ1-1, with 7 bases fitting TRBD1. Trimming took 2 bases from V and 1 from J; bases not matched to a gene: 8. The CDR3 contains 16 residues. The germline V gene has CDR1 SGDLS and CDR2 YYNGEE. Full variable domain (outside the CDR3, taken from reference TRBV9 and TRBJ1-1): DSGVTQTPKHLITATGQRVTLRCSPRSGDLSVYWYQQSLDQGLQFLIQYYNGEERAKGNILERFSAQQFPDLHSELNLSSLELGDSALYFCASSVSRDSSNTEAFFGQGTRLTVV.

The CDR3 nucleotides are TGTGCCAGCAGTGAAGGGACAGGATATCAGCCCCAGCATTTT. This gives the protein CASSEGTGYQPQHF. The V and J genes are TRBV2 and TRBJ1-5; TRBD1 matches 7 bases. Looked up from germline, CDR1 is SNHLY and CDR2 is FYNNEI. This CDR3 region has 14 residues. The ends lost 1 base at V and 5 bases at J; junction bases unmatched: 2.

This clone was recorded once. The CDR3 bases are TGTGCCAGCAGGGACAGGGGGAAAGATACGCAGTATTTT. Its translation is CASRDRGKDTQYF. The rearrangement links TRBV27 to TRBJ2-3; TRBD1 aligns across 10 bases. This CDR3 comprises 13 residues. CDR1 is MNHEY, CDR2 SMNVEV, per germline (reference sequence). Trimming took 6 bases from V and 5 from J; bases not matched to a gene: 2.

The chain employs TRBV7-9 and TRBJ2-3; D unclear. Per the germline V gene, CDR1 is SEHNR and CDR2 is FQNEAQ (reference sequence). There are 12 residues in the CDR3. V lost 5 bases and J 2 bases, leaving 5 bases between the germline ends. The DNA of the CDR3 is TGTGCCAGCAGCACCGACACAGATACGCAGTATTTT. This translates into CASSTDTDTQYF.